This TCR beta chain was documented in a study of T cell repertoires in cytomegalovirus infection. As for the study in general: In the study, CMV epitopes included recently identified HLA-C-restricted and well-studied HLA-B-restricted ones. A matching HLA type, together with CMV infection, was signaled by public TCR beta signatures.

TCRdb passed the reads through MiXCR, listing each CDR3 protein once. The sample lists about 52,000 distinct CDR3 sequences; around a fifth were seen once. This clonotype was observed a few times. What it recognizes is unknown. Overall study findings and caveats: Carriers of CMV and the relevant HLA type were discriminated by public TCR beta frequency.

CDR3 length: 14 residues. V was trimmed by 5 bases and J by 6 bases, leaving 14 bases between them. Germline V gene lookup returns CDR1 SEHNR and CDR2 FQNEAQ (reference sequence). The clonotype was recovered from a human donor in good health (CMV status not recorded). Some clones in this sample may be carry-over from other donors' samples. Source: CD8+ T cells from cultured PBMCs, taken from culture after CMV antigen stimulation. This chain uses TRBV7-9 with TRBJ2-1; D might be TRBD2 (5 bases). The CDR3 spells CASSPAPRGNEQFF. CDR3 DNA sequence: TGTGCCAGCAGCCCCGCCCCACGGGGCAATGAGCAGTTCTTC.